The clone carrying this T cell receptor (beta chain) was detected a few times. The sample is drawn from a study of blood T cell repertoires in COVID-19. Study-wide context: Samples representing acute and convalescent COVID-19 were sourced from the United States, Italy and Spain. In each case, the material was cDNA or gDNA derived from T cells, B-cell-depleted T cells, or PBMCs.

TCRdb's copy holds only in-frame clones and misses some; the assay was immunoSEQ multiplex PCR. The repertoire holds 88,000 or so clones, with roughly 80% as singletons. Looked up from germline, CDR1 is SGHDT and CDR2 is YYEEEE. CDR3 size: 14 residues. Trimming removed 4 bases from V and 4 bases from J, with 14 bases in between. This receptor was obtained from a human donor in a cohort sampled during active COVID-19. This chain joins TRBV5-6 and TRBJ1-1; a weak D match, TRBD1 (5 bases). The sample taken for sequencing was peripheral blood. CDR3 sequence (DNA): TGTGCCAGCAGCCCCCTCGCGGGGACCACTGAAGCTTTCTTT. Encoded protein: CASSPLAGTTEAFF.